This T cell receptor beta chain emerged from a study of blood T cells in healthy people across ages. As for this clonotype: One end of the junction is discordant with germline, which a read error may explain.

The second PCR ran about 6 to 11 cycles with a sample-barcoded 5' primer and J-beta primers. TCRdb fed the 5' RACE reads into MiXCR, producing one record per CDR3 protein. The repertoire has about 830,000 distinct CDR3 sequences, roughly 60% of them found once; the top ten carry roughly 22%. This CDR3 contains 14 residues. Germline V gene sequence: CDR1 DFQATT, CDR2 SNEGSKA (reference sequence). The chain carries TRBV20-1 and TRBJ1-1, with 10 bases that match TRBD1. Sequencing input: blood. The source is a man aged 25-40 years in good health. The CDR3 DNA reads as TGCAGTGCTGACAGGGGGCTCTTGAACACCGAAGCTTTCTTT. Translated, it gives CSADRGLLNTEAFF.